The clone carrying this TCR beta chain was detected ten times or more. The antigen is unknown. This sample is part of a study of Graves' ophthalmopathy and Graves' hyperthyroidism. Regarding the study as a whole: Separation of ophthalmopathy from stable hyperthyroidism was achieved by a 13-signature model, at approximately 90% sensitivity and approximately 81% specificity. It was with 70.59% sensitivity and 72.22% specificity that the model predicted ophthalmopathy progression.

Amplification of TCR beta CDR3 regions used RNA transcripts. The library came from an HTBI-primed first-round RT-PCR and a second-round multiplex PCR. TCRdb used MiXCR to reprocess the multiplex PCR reads, holding one entry per CDR3 protein. The sample consists of just over 400,000 distinct CDR3 sequences, approximately 21% of them appearing once. Germline CDR1 is LNHDA and CDR2 is SQIVND (reference sequence). V lost 7 bases and J lost 4, with 16 bases in between. CDR3 length: 14 residues. Excluded were patients with other autoimmune diseases, uncontrolled infections, pregnancy or lactation. An approximately 9.4 ml volume of fresh peripheral blood provided the PBMCs.

The gene calls are TRBV19 and TRBJ2-5, with D unclear. Sequenced material: peripheral blood. This sequence was found in a woman aged 18-30 years with stable Graves' hyperthyroidism. Written as DNA, the CDR3 is TGTGCCAGTACCGAAGGAGACTCACGAGAGACCCAGTACTTC. The encoded protein is CASTEGDSRETQYF.